The next 20 T cell receptor beta chains were all read from a single sample in a study of CD8+CD57+ T cells in acquired aplastic anemia. Patients who underwent sequencing had shown CD8+CD57+ cell expansion by flow cytometry. The use of genomic DNA as template underpinned the TCR beta VDJ and CDR3 profiling. Via MiXCR, TCRdb re-called the reads, giving one row per CDR3 protein. The sample yields roughly 250,000 distinct CDR3 sequences, less than 85% seen once. The sample comprised sorted CD4+, CD8+, or CD8+CD57+ T cells (not recorded which) from PBMCs. These receptors originate from a human donor with aplastic anemia.

The chain couples TRBV29-1 to TRBJ1-1; D is perhaps TRBD1 (6 bases). This CDR3 comprises 14 residues. Deletions cut 7 bases from V and 7 bases from J, with 22 bases between. Germline V CDR1 and CDR2: SQVTM, ANQGSEA. CDR3: CSGKLQGRGDEAFF. The CDR3 DNA sequence: TGCAGCGGGAAACTACAGGGAAGGGGCGATGAAGCTTTCTTT.

The CDR3 protein is CSASEGGADKTQYF. CDR3 bases: TGCAGTGCTAGCGAGGGGGGCGCGGACAAGACCCAGTACTTC. V usage is TRBV20-1 and J usage is TRBJ2-5, with D tentatively TRBD1 or TRBD2 (6 bases each). CDR3 size: 14 residues. V was cut by 3 bases and J by 6 bases, with 17 bases left in between. The germline CDR1 and CDR2 sequences are DFQATT and SNEGSKA (reference sequence).

In regard to this clonotype: The final CDR3 position lacks the conserved phenylalanine or tryptophan, pointing to a likely read error. The chain is built from TRBV6-1 and TRBJ2-7; possibly TRBD1 or TRBD2 for D (6 bases each). V lost 3 bases to trimming and J lost 3 bases, with 12 bases between them. Germline V gene data show CDR1 as MNHNS and CDR2 as SASEGT. The CDR3 consists of 14 residues. The CDR3 bases are TGTGCCAGCAGTGAGGCAGGGGAGGACTACGAGCAGTACCTC. Protein sequence: CASSEAGEDYEQYL.

The chain has TRBV10-3 and TRBJ2-2; D possibly uses TRBD1 or TRBD2 (5 bases each). The CDR3 is 12 residues long. V shed 9 bases and J shed 5 bases, with 10 bases lying between them. The V gene's germline CDR1 is ENHRY and CDR2 SYGVKD. In DNA, the CDR3 is TGTGCCATGGCAGAGGGGACCGGGGAGCTGTTTTTT. Its translation is CAMAEGTGELFF.

Comments on this clonotype: An end of the junction does not agree with germline; a read error may underlie this. The chain has TRBV7-9 and TRBJ2-6; 8 nucleotides align to TRBD2. This CDR3 region has 16 residues. Germline CDR1 and CDR2: SEHNR and FQNEAQ (reference sequence). The CDR3 protein is CASSLAGSDGAHDLTF. The CDR3 DNA reads as TGCGCCAGCAGCTTAGCGGGAAGCGACGGGGCCCACGACCTGACTTTC. The full variable domain, rest sourced from reference TRBV7-9 and TRBJ2-6, is DTGVSQNPRHKITKRGQNVTFRCDPISEHNRLYWYRQTLGQGPEFLTYFQNEAQLEKSRLLSDRFSAERPKGSFSTLEIQRTEQGDSAMYLCASSLAGSDGAHDLTFGAGSRLTVL.

J is TRBJ2-3 and V is TRBV2; possibly TRBD1 for D (6 bases). The CDR3 loop spans 16 amino acids. Germline assignment: CDR1 SNHLY and CDR2 FYNNEI. V was shortened by 0 bases and J by 2 bases, with 12 bases between the two germline ends. As DNA, the CDR3 is TGTGCCAGCAGTGAAGCGGAACAGGGAATCACAGATACGCAGTATTTT. It is translated as CASSEAEQGITDTQYF.

Concerning this clonotype: Given the absence of the conserved phenylalanine or tryptophan at the CDR3 end, a read error is likely. The rearrangement links TRBV7-8 to TRBJ2-3; the D is unclear. Germline values: CDR1 SGHVS, CDR2 FQNEAQ. Trimming removed 5 bases from V and 12 bases from J, with 15 bases in between. This CDR3 region has 12 residues. DNA of the CDR3: TGTGCCAGCAGCGTAGGTTCCGGTACCCAGTATTTG. Its protein is CASSVGSGTQYL.

About this clonotype: A clone one base away is much larger, so this may be a read error. The chain is built from TRBV5-4 and TRBJ2-3; no reliable D call. Germline loops: CDR1 SGHNT, CDR2 YYREEE (reference sequence). The CDR3 has 14 residues. V shed 2 bases and J shed 6 bases, with 13 bases lying between them. The CDR3 DNA reads TGTGCCAGCAGCTTACAAAGAAGTCCCGATACGCAGTATTTT. Translation gives CASSLQRSPDTQYF.

The chain uses TRBV2 and TRBJ2-1, with D unresolved. CDR1 SNHLY and CDR2 FYNNEI come from the germline V gene. Trimming cost V 6 bases and J 9 bases, with 15 bases left between them. The length of the CDR3 is 13 residues. This chain's CDR3 is CASSENCSIEQFF. In nucleotides, the CDR3 is TGTGCCAGCAGCGAGAACTGCAGCATTGAGCAGTTCTTC.

A remark on this clonotype: No conserved phenylalanine or tryptophan is present at the end of the CDR3, so a read error is the likely explanation. The DNA is left out, because the CDR3 cannot be placed on it with certainty; the CDR3 is given as TCRdb lists it. This chain uses TRBV7-9 with TRBJ2-1; the table gives TRBD2 as D, unverified against the DNA. The CDR3 is 13 amino acids in total, end residues counted. From germline, CDR1 is SEHNR and CDR2 FQNEAQ (reference sequence). Here the CDR3 reads CASSDRRIQEHFL.

Details on this clonotype: Here the CDR3 omits its conserved ending phenylalanine or tryptophan, so a read error is the likely source. The DNA is omitted, as the CDR3 cannot be located on it reliably, and the CDR3 follows TCRdb's listing. The chain combines TRBV7-9 with TRBJ2-5; the D call of TRBD2 is as the table states it, not checked on the DNA. CDR1 and CDR2 (germline): SEHNR, FQNEAQ (reference sequence). The CDR3 extends over 14 residues, inclusive of both ends. The chain's CDR3 is CATSRERRREPRSL.

Points on this clonotype: An end of the junction differs from the germline gene, which may be a read error. This chain joins TRBV9 and TRBJ1-1, with TRBD1 as a possible D gene (5 bases). This CDR3 spans 14 amino acids. Germline loops: CDR1 SGDLS, CDR2 YYNGEE. The CDR3 sequence: CASSLEGANPEAFF. DNA of the CDR3: TGTGCCAGCAGTTTAGAAGGGGCGAACCCTGAAGCTTTCTTT.

This clonotype was seen many times. A read error may account for a junction end that differs from germline. The chain carries TRBV10-3 and TRBJ2-5, with 10 bases lining up with TRBD1. This CDR3 is built from 14 residues. Germline V gene sequence: CDR1 ENHRY, CDR2 SYGVKD. The DNA for the CDR3 is TGTGCCATCAGGGACAGGGGGGACCAAGCGACCCAGTACTTC. Protein sequence: CAIRDRGDQATQYF.

The table lists this clonotype with a count of one. One end of the junction fails to match germline, which may point to a read error. The gene calls are TRBV7-8 and TRBJ2-1; D might be TRBD2 (5 bases). This CDR3 is built from 15 residues. CDR1 is SGHVS, CDR2 FQNEAQ, per germline. This CDR3 is CASSLAGSSDTQHFF. DNA of the CDR3: TGTGCCAGCAGCTTAGCGGGGAGCTCCGATACGCAGCATTTCTTC.

Ten or more counts support this clonotype. The chain uses TRBV5-1 and TRBJ1-1, with TRBD1 as a possible D gene (6 bases). This CDR3 region has 18 residues. The germline V gene has CDR1 SGHRS and CDR2 YFSETQ. V shed 0 bases and J shed 1 base, with 19 bases lying between them. The CDR3 reads CASSLDGVKGEGNTEAFF. Here the CDR3 DNA reads TGCGCCAGCAGCTTGGATGGGGTCAAGGGGGAAGGGAACACTGAAGCTTTCTTT.

The chain links TRBV20-1 to TRBJ2-5, with D perhaps TRBD2 (6 bases). CDR1 DFQATT and CDR2 SNEGSKA come from the germline V gene (reference sequence). V lost 1 base and J 4 bases, leaving 10 bases between the germline ends. This CDR3 region has 13 residues. The CDR3 DNA reads as TGCAGTGCTAGAGGCGGGGAGTCAGAGACCCAGTACTTC. Translating it yields CSARGGESETQYF.

This clonotype has just a few counts. The genes are TRBV2 and TRBJ1-5; D call uncertain. Trimming pared 4 bases from V and 7 bases from J, leaving 14 bases between. Germline assignment: CDR1 SNHLY and CDR2 FYNNEI. The CDR3 contains 14 residues. Written as DNA, the CDR3 is TGTGCCAGCAGTGTAGCGTATAGCCCCCAGCCCCAGCATTTT. Translation gives CASSVAYSPQPQHF.

This clonotype has just one count. The chain couples TRBV5-5 to TRBJ1-1; D is undetermined. This CDR3 contains 15 residues. Germline CDR1 SGHKS, CDR2 YYEKEE (reference sequence). V was shortened by 2 bases and J by 1 base, with 12 bases between the two germline ends. CDR3 protein: CASSFEAAGNTEAFF. DNA for the CDR3: TGTGCCAGCAGCTTCGAGGCAGCAGGGAACACTGAAGCTTTCTTT.

As concerns this clonotype: This may stem from a read error, because a much larger clone lies one nucleotide away. Without the conserved terminal phenylalanine or tryptophan, this CDR3 likely stems from a read error. The V and J genes are TRBV2 and TRBJ2-1; D is possibly TRBD1 or TRBD2 (6 bases each). This CDR3 has 16 residues. Trimming pared 8 bases from V and 13 bases from J, leaving 30 bases between. Germline-derived CDR1 and CDR2 are SNHLY and FYNNEI. The CDR3 sequence: CASGDGGTDTQYFQFC. DNA for the CDR3: TGTGCCAGCGGGGACGGGGGCACAGATACGCAGTATTTTCAGTTCTGC.

The chain couples TRBV9 to TRBJ1-1; D unclear. V lost 4 bases to trimming and J lost 3 bases, with 16 bases between them. This CDR3 has 15 amino acids. Germline CDR1 reads SGDLS; CDR2 reads YYNGEE. Written as DNA, the CDR3 is TGTGCCAGCAGCTTAGGGTCAGATACGCACACTGAAGCTTTCTTT. Protein product: CASSLGSDTHTEAFF. Supplemented by reference TRBV9 and TRBJ1-1, the full variable domain reads DSGVTQTPKHLITATGQRVTLRCSPRSGDLSVYWYQQSLDQGLQFLIQYYNGEERAKGNILERFSAQQFPDLHSELNLSSLELGDSALYFCASSLGSDTHTEAFFGQGTRLTVV.